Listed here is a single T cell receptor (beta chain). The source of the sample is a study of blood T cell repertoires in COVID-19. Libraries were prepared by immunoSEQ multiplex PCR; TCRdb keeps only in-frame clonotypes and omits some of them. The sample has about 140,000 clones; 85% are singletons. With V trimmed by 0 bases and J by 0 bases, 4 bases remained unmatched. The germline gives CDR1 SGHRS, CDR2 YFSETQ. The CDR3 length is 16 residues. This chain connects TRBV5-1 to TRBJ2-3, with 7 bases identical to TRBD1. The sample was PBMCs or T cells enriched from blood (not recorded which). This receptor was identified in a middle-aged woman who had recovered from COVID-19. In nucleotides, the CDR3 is TGCGCCAGCAGCTTGGGAAGGACAGGTAGCACAGATACGCAGTATTTT. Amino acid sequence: CASSLGRTGSTDTQYF.